This TCR beta chain was captured in a study of blood T cell repertoires in COVID-19. CDR1 SQVTM and CDR2 ANQGSEA come from the germline V gene. The CDR3 contains 15 residues. V lost 7 bases and J lost 0; bases outside the gene matches: 7. TCRdb's copy holds only in-frame clones and misses some; the assay was immunoSEQ multiplex PCR. The sample shows fewer than 35,000 clones, around 82% of them seen only once. This TCR was recovered from a man aged 80 or over with active or convalescent COVID-19. The V gene is TRBV29-1, the J gene TRBJ2-5; the match to TRBD1 covers 11 bases. Sequenced material: peripheral blood. The CDR3 bases are TGCAGCGCGGGAGGGACAGGGGGTTACCAAGAGACCCAGTACTTC. Its translation: CSAGGTGGYQETQYF.